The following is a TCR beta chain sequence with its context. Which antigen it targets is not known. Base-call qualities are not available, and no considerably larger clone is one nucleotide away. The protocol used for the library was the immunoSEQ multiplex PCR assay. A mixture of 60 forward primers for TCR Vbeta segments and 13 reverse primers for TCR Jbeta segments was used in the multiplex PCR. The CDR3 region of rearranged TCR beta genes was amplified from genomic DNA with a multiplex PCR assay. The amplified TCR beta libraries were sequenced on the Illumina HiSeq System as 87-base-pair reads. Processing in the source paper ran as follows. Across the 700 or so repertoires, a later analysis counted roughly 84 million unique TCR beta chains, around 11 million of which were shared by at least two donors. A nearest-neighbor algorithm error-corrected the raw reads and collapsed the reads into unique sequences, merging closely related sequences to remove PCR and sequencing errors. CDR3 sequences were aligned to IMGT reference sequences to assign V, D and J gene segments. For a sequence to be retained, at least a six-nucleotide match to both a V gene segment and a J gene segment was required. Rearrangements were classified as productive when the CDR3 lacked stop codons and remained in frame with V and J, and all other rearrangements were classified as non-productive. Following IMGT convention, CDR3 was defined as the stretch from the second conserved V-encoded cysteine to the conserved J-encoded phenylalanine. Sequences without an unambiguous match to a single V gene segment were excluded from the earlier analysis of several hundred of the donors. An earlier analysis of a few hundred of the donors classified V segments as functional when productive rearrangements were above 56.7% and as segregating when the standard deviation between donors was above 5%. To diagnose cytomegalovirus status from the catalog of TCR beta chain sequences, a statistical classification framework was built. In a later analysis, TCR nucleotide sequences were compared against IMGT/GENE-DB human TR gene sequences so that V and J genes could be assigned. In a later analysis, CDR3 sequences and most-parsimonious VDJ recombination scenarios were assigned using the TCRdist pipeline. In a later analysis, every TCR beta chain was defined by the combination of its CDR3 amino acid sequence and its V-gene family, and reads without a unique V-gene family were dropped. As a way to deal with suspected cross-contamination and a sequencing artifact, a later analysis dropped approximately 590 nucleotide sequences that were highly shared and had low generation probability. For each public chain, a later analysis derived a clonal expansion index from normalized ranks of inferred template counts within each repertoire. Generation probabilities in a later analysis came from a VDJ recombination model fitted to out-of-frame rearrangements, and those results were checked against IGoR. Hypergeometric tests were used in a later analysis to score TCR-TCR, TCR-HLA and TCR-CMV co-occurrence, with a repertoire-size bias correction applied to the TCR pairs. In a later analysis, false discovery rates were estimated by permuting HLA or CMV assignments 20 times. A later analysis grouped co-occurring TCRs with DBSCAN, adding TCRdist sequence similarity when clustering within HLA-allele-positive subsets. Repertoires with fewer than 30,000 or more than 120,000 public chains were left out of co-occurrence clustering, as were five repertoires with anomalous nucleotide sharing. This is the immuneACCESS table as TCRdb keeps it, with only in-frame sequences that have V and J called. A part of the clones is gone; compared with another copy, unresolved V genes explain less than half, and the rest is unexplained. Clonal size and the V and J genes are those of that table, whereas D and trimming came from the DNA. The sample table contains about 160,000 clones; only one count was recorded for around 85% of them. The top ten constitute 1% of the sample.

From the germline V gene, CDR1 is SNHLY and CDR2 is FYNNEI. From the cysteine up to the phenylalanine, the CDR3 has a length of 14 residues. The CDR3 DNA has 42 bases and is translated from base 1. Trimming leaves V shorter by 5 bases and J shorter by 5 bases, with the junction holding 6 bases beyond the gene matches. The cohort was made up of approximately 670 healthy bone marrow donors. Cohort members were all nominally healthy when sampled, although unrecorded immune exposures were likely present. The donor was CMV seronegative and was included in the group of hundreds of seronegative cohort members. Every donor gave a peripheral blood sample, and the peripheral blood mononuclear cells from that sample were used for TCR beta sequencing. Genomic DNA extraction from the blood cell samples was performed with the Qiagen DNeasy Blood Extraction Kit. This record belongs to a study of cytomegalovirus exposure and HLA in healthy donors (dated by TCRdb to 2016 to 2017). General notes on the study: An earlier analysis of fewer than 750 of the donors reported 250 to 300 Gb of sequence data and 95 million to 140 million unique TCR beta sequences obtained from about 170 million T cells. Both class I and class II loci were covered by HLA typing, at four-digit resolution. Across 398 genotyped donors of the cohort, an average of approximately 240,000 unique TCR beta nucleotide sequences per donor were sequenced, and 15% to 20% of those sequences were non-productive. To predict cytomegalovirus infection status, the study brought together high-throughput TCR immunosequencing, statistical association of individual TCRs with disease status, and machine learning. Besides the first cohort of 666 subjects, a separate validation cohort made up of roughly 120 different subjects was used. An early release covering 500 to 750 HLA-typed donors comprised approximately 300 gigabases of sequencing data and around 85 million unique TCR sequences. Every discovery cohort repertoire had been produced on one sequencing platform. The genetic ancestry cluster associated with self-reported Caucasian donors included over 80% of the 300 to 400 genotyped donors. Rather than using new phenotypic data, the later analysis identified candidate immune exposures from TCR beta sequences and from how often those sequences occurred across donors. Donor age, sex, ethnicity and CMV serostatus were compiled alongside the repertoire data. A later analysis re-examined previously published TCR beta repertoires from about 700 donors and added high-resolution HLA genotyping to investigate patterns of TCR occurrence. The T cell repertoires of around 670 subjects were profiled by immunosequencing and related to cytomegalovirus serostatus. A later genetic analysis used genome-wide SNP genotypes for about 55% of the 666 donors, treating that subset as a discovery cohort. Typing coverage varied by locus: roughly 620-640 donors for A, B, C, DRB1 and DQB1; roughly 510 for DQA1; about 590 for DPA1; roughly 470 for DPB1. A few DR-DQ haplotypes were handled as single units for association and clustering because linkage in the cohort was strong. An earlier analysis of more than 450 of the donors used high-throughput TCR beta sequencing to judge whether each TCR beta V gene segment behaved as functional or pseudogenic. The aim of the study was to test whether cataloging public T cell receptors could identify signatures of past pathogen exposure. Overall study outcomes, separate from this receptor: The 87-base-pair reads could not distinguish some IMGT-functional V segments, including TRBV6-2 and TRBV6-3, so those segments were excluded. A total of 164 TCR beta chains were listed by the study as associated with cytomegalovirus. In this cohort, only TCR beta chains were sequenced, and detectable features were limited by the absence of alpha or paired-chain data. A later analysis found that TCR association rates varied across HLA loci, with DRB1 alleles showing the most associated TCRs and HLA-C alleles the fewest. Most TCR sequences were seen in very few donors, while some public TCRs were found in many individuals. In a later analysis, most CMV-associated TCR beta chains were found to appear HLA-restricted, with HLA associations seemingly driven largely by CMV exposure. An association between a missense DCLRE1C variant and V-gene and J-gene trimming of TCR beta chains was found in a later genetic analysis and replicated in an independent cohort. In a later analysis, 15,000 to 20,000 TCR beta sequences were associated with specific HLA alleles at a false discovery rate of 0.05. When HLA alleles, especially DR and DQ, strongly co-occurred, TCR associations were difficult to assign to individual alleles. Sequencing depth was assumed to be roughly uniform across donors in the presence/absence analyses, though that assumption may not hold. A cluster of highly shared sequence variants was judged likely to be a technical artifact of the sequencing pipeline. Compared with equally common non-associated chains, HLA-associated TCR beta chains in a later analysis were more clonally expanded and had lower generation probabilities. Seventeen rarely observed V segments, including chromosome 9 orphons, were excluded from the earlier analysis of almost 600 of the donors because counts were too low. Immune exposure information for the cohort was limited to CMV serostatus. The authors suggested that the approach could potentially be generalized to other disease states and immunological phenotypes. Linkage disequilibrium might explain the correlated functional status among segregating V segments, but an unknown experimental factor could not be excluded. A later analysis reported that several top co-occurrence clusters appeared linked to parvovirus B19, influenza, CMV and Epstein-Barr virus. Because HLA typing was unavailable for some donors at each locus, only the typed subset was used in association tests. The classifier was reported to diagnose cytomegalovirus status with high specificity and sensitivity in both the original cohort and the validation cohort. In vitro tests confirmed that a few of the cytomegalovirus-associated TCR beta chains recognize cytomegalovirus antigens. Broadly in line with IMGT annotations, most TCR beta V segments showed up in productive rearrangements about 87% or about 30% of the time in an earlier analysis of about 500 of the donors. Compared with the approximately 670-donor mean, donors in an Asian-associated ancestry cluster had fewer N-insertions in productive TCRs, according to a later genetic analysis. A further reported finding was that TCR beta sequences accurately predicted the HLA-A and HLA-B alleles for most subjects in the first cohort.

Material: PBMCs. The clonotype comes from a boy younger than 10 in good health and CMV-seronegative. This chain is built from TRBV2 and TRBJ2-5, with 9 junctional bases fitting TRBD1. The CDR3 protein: CASSQGQGMETQYF. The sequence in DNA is TGTGCCAGCAGTCAGGGACAGGGAATGGAGACCCAGTACTTC.